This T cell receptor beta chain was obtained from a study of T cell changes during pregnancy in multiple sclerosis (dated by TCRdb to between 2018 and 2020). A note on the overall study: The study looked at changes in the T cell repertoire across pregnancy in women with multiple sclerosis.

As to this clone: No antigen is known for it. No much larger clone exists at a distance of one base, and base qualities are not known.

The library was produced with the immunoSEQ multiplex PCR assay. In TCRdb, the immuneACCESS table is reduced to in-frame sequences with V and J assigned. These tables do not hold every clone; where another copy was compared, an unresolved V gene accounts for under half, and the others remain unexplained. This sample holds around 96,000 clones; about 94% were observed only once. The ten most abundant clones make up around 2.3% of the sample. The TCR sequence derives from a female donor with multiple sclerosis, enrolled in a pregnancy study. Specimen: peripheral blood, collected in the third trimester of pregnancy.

The DNA sequence is given as TGTGCCAGTAGTGCCGCCCCGGGCTACGAGCAGTACTTC. Protein translation: CASSAAPGYEQYF. The chain couples TRBV19 to TRBJ2-7, with the D gene call left open. The junction carries 11 bases between V and J, which are trimmed by 5 bases and 3 bases respectively. There are 13 amino acids in the CDR3, from cysteine to phenylalanine inclusive. The sequence is cut down to CDR3 DNA, 39 bases in frame from base 1. Based on the germline V gene (reference sequence), the CDR1 and CDR2 sequences are LNHDA and SQIVND.